This T cell receptor beta chain was captured in a study of beta chain features in type 1 diabetes. Germline assignment: CDR1 SGHDT and CDR2 YYEEEE. The CDR3 loop spans 12 amino acids. A word on this clone: A read error may account for a junction end that differs from germline.

Reverse transcribing all isolated RNA meant expressed TCRB transcripts were sequenced. Approximately 3.6 million reads were obtained on average from naive, central memory and regulatory T cell samples. Some clones are missing from TCRdb's copy, which holds only in-frame ones; the method was immunoSEQ multiplex PCR. This sample yields roughly 240,000 clones, of which 13% to 15% are seen a single time; about 0.024% belongs to the top ten. Sequencing was performed on naive CD4+ T cells from blood. The chain joins TRBV5-6 to TRBJ1-6, with D hard to call. The sequence came from a woman aged 40 to 50 in good health. CDR3 protein: CAGSLAHSPLHF. CDR3 coding DNA: TGTGCCGGCAGCTTGGCTCATTCACCCCTCCACTTT.